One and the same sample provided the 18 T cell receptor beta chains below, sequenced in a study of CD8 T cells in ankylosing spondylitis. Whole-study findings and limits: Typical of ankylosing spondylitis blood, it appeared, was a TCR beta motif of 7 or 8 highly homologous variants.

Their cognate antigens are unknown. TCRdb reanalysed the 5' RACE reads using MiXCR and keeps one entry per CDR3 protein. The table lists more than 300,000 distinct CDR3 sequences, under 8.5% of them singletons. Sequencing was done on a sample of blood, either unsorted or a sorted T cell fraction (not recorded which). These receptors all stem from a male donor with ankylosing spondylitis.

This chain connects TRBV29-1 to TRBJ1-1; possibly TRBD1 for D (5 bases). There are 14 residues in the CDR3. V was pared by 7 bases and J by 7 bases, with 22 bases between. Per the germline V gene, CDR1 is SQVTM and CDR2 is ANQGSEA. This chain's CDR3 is CSGTVGGADGEAFF. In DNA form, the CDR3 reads TGCAGCGGCACCGTGGGGGGAGCCGACGGTGAAGCTTTCTTT. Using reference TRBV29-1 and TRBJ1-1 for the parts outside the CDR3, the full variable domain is SAVISQKPSRDICQRGTSLTIQCQVDSQVTMMFWYRQQPGQSLTLIATANQGSEATYESGFVIDKFPISRPNLTFSTLTVSNMSPEDSSIYLCSGTVGGADGEAFFGQGTRLTVV.

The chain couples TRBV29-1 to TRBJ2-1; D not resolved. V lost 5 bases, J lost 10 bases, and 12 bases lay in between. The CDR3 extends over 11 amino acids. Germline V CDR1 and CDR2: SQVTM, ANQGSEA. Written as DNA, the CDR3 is TGCAGCGTTATCCCCGGTGAGGAGCAGTTCTTC. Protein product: CSVIPGEEQFF.

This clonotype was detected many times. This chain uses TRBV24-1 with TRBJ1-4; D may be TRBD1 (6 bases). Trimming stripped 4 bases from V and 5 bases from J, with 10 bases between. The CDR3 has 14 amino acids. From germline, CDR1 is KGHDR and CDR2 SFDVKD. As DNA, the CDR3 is TGTGCCACCAGTGAACCAGGACAGAATGAAAAACTGTTTTTT. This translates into CATSEPGQNEKLFF.

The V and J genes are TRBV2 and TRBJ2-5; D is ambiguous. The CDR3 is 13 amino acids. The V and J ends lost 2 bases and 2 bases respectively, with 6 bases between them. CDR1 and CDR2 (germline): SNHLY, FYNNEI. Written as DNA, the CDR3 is TGTGCCAGCAGTGAATTGCGGCAAGAGACCCAGTACTTC. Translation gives CASSELRQETQYF.

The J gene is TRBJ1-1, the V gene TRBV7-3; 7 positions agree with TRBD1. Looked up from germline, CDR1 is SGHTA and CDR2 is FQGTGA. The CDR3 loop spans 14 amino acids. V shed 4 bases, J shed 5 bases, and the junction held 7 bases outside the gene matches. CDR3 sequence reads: CASSSEGGGTEAFF. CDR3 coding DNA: TGTGCCAGCAGCTCGGAAGGGGGCGGGACTGAAGCTTTCTTT.

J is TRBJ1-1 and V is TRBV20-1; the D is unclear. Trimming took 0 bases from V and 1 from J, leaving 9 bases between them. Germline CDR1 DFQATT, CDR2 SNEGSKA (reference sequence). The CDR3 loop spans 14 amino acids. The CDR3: CSARDSVWNTEAFF. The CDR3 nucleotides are TGCAGTGCTAGAGATAGTGTTTGGAACACTGAAGCTTTCTTT.

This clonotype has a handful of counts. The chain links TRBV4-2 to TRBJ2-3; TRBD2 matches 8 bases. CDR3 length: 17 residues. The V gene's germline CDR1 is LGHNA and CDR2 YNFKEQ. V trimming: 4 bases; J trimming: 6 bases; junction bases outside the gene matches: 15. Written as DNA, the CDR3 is TGTGCCAGCAGCCTAGGTACGAGCGGGAGATCATGGGATACGCAGTATTTT. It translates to CASSLGTSGRSWDTQYF.

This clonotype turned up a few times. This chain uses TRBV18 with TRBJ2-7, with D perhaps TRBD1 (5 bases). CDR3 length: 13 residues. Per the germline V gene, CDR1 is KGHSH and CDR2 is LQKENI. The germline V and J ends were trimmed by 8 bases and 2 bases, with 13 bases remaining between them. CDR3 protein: CASPTRVTYEQYF. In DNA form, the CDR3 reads TGTGCCAGCCCTACCAGGGTAACCTACGAGCAGTACTTC.

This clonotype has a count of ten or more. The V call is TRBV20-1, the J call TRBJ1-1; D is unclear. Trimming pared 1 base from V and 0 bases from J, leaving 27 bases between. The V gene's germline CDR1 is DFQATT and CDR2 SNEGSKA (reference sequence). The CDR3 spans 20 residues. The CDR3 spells CSARAWSQNTNLPVNTEAFF. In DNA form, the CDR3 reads TGCAGTGCTAGAGCGTGGTCCCAGAATACTAACTTACCGGTGAACACTGAAGCTTTCTTT.

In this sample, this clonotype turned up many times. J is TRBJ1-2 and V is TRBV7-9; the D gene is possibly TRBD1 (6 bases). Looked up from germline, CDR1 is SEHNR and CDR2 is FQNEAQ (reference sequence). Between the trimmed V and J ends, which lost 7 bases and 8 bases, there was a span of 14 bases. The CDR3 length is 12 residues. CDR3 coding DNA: TGTGCCAGCACCCAGGGGAGAGGCGGCTACACCTTC. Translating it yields CASTQGRGGYTF.

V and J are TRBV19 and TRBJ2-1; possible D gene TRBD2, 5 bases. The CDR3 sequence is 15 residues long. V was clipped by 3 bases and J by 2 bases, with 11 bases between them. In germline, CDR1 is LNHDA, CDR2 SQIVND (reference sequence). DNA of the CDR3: TGTGCCAGTAGTATTGCCCCGGGGACCTACAATGAGCAGTTCTTC. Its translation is CASSIAPGTYNEQFF.

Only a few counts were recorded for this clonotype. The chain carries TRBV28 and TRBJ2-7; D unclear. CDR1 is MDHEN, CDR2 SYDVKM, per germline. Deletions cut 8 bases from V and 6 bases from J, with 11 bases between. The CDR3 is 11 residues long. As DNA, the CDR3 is TGTGCCAGCCCGTTTTCGGGCGAGCAGTACTTC. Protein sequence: CASPFSGEQYF.

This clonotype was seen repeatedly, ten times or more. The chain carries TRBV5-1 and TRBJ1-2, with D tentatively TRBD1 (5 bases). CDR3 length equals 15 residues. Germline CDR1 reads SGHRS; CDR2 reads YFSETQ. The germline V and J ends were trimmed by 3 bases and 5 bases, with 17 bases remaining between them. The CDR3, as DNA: TGCGCCAGCAGCTCGGCGGGGATGGGGGTTTATGGCTACACCTTC. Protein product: CASSSAGMGVYGYTF.

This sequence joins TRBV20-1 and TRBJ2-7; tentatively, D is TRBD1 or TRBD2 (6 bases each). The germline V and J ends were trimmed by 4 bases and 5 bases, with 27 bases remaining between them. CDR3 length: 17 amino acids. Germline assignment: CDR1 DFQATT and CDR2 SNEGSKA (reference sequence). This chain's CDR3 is CSATSGGVDGSHHEQYF. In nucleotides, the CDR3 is TGCAGTGCTACCTCCGGGGGCGTAGATGGTTCCCACCACGAGCAGTACTTC.

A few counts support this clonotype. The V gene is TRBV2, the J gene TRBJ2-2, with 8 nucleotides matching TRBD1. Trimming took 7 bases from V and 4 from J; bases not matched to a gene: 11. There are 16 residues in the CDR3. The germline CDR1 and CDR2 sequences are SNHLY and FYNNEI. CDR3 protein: CASTRLDRAVTGELFF. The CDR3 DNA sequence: TGTGCCAGCACCCGATTGGACAGGGCTGTCACCGGGGAGCTGTTTTTT.

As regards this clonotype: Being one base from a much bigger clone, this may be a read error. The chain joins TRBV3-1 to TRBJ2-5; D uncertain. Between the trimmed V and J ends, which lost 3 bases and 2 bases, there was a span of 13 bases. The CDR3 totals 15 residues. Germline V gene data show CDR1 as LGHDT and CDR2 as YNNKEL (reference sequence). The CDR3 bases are TGTGCCAGCAGCCAGGTGTGGAGCCCACAAGAGACCCAGTACTTC. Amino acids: CASSQVWSPQETQYF.

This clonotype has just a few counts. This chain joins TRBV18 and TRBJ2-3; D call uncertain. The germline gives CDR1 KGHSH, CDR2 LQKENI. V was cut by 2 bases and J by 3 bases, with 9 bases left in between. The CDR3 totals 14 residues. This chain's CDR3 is CASSPDVGTDTQYF. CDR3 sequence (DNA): TGTGCCAGCTCACCAGACGTTGGGACAGATACGCAGTATTTT.

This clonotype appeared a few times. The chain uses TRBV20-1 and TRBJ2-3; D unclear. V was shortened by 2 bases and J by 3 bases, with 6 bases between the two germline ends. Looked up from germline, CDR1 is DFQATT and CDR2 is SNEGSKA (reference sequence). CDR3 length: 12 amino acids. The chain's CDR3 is CSARRLTDTQYF. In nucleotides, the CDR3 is TGCAGTGCTAGACGTTTAACAGATACGCAGTATTTT.